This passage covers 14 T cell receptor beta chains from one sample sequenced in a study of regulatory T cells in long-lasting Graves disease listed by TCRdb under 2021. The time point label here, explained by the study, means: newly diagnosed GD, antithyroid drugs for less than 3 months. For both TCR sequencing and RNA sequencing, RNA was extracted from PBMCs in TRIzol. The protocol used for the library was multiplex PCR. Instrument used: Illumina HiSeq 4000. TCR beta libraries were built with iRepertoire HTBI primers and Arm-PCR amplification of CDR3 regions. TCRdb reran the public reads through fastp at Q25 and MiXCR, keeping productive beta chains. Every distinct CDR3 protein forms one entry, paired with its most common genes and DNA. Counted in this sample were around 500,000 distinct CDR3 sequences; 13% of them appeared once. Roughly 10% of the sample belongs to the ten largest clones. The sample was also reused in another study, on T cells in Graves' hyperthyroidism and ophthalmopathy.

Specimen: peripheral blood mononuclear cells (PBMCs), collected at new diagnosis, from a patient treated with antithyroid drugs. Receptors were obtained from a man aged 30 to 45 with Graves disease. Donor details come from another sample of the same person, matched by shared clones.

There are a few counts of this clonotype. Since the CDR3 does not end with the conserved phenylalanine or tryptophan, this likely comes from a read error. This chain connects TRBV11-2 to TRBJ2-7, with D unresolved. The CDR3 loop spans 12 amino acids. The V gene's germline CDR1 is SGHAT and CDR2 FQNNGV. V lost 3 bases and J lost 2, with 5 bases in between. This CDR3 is CASSFLAYEQYL. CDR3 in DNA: TGTGCCAGCAGCTTCTTGGCCTACGAGCAGTACCTC.

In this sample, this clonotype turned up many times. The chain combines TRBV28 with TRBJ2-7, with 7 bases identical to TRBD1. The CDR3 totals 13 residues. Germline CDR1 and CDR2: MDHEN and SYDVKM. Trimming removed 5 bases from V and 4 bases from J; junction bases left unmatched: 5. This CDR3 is CASSIPTGYEQYF. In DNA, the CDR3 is TGTGCCAGCAGTATCCCGACAGGGTACGAGCAGTACTTC.

CDR3 DNA: TGTGCCAGCAGTTACGGAGGGATAAATTCACCCCTCCACTTT. This encodes CASSYGGINSPLHF. The chain couples TRBV6-2 or TRBV6-3 to TRBJ1-6; D remains ambiguous. The CDR3 loop spans 14 amino acids. CDR1 is MNHEY, CDR2 SVGEGT, per germline. V gave up 2 bases and J gave up 7 bases, with 9 bases separating them.

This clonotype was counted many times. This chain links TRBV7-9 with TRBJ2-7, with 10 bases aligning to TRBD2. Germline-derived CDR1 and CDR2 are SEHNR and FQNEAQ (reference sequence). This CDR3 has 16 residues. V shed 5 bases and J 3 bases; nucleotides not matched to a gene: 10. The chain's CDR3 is CASSHLPSGSDYEQYF. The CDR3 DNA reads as TGTGCCAGCAGCCACTTACCTAGCGGGAGCGACTACGAGCAGTACTTC.

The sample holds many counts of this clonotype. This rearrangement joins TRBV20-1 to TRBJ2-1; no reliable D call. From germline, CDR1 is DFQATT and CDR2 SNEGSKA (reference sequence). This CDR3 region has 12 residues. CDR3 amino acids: CSMRPTYNEQFF. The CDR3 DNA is TGCAGCATGAGACCTACCTACAATGAGCAGTTCTTC.

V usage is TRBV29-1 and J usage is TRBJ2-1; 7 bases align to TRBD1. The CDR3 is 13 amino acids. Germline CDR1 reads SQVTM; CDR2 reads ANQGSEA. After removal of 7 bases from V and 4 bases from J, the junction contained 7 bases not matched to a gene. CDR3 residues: CSGLTGAYNEQFF. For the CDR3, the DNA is TGCAGCGGACTCACAGGGGCGTACAATGAGCAGTTCTTC.

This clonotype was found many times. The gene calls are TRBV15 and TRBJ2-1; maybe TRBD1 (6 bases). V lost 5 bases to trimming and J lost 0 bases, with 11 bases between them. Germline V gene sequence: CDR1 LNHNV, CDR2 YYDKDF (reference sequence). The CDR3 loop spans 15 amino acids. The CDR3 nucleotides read TGTGCCACCAGCGGACAGCCGGGCTCCTACAATGAGCAGTTCTTC. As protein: CATSGQPGSYNEQFF.

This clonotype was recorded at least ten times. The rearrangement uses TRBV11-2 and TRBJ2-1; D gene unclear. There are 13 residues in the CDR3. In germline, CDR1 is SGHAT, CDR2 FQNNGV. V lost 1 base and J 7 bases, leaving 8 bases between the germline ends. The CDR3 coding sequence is TGTGCCAGCAGCTTAGGGCACGTTAATGAGCAGTTCTTC. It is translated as CASSLGHVNEQFF.

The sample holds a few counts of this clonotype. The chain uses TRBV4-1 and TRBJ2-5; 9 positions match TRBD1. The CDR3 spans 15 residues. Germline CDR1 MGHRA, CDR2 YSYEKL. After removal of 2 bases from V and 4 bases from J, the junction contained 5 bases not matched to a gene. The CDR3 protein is CASSQKGQGSETQYF. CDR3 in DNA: TGCGCCAGCAGCCAAAAGGGACAGGGATCAGAGACCCAGTACTTC.

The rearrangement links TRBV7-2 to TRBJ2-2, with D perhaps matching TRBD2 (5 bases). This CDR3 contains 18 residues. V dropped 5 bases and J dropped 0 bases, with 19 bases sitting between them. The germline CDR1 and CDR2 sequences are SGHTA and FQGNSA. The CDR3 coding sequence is TGTGCCAGCAGCCCGCGAACGGCCGTTAGCGCGAACACCGGGGAGCTGTTTTTT. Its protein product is CASSPRTAVSANTGELFF. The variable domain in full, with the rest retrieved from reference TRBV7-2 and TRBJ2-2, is GAGVSQSPSNKVTEKGKDVELRCDPISGHTALYWYRQSLGQGLEFLIYFQGNSAPDKSGLPSDRFSAERTGGSVSTLTIQRTQQEDSAVYLCASSPRTAVSANTGELFFGEGSRLTVL.

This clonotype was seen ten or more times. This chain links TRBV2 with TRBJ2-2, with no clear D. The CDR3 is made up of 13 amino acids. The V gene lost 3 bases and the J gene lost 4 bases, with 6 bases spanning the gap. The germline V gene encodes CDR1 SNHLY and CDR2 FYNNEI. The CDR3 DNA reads TGTGCCAGCAGTGATTGGAGCACCGGGGAGCTGTTTTTT. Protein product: CASSDWSTGELFF.

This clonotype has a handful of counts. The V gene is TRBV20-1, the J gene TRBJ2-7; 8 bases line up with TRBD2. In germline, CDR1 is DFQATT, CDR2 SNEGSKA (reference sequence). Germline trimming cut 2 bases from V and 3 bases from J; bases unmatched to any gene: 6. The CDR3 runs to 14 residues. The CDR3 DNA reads TGCAGTGCTAGATCCCTAGCGGGTAACTACGAGCAGTACTTC. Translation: CSARSLAGNYEQYF.

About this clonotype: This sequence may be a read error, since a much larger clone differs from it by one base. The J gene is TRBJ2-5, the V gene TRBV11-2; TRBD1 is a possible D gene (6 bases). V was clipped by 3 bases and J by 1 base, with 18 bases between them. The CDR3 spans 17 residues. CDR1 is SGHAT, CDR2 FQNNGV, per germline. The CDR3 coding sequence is TGTGCCAGCAGCTTGGGTGGGTTAGGGGGAATCCAAGAGACCCAGTACTTC. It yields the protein CASSLGGLGGIQETQYF. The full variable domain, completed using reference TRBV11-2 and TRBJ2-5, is EAGVAQSPRYKIIEKRQSVAFWCNPISGHATLYWYQQILGQGPKLLIQFQNNGVVDDSQLPKDRFSAERLKGVDSTLKIQPAKLEDSAVYLCASSLGGLGGIQETQYFGPGTRLLVL.

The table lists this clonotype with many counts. CDR3 sequence (DNA): TGTGCCAGCAGCCAAGGACGGTGGTACCAAGAGACCCAGTACTTC. This translates into CASSQGRWYQETQYF. The chain combines TRBV11-3 with TRBJ2-5, with D unresolved. The CDR3 runs to 15 residues. CDR1 and CDR2 (germline): SGHNT, YENEEA. The V and J ends lost 5 bases and 0 bases respectively, with 13 bases between them.